What follows is one T cell receptor (beta chain) and its context. Its antigen is unidentified. Since a much larger clone is just one base distant, this may be a read error. iRepertoire HTBI primers and Arm-PCR of CDR3 regions built TCR beta libraries. Each CDR3 protein gets one entry after TCRdb re-called the multiplex PCR reads with MiXCR. The data show fewer than 500,000 distinct CDR3 sequences, 15% to 20% seen once. The record originates from a study of regulatory T cells in long-lasting Graves disease. Study observations and caveats: The number of shared public clonotypes was higher in persistent patients (approximately 2,500) than new patients (about 910).

The time point here: newly diagnosed GD, antithyroid drugs for less than 3 months. The authors made the TCR library using RNA they extracted from PBMCs. V was clipped by 5 bases and J by 4 bases; unmatched bases: 6. This CDR3 spans 16 amino acids. CDR1 SGHVS and CDR2 FQNEAQ come from the germline V gene. These data are also associated with another study on T cells in Graves' hyperthyroidism and ophthalmopathy. That report adds: Diagnoses were established using clinical symptoms, serum thyroxine and TRAb, thyroid ultrasound and orbital computed tomography. Stable hyperthyroidism was separated from ophthalmopathy by a model based on 13 V-J features.

The specimen comprised peripheral blood mononuclear cells (PBMCs), sampled at new diagnosis, from a patient treated with antithyroid drugs. This receptor was identified in a man aged 40-50 years with Graves disease. The chain combines TRBV7-8 with TRBJ2-3; 13 positions match TRBD2. The CDR3 coding sequence is TGTGCCAGCAGCGGACGACTAGCGGGAGGCGCAGATACGCAGTATTTT. Translation gives CASSGRLAGGADTQYF.